The clone carrying this TCR beta chain has a single count. No antigen is known for it. The entry originates in a study of graft-versus-host responses after intestinal transplantation. Findings and limits, study-wide: Levels of circulating GvH clones at their peak were associated with early post-transplant HvG declines. Marrow from the recipient contained GvH clones, some of which had appeared first in ileum or blood. Allografts of patients with graft-donor T cell macrochimerism showed high graft-versus-host to host-versus-graft clone ratios.

The germline gives CDR1 MNHEY, CDR2 SMNVEV (reference sequence). The CDR3 is 14 amino acids. The germline V and J ends were trimmed by 5 bases and 0 bases, with 8 bases remaining between them. Produced via immunoSEQ multiplex PCR; TCRdb's table is partial and in-frame only. The data show 80,000 to 100,000 clones, about nine tenths seen once. The sample here was unstimulated CD4+ T cells sorted from spleen or lymph node cells, taken before transplant. The rearrangement links TRBV27 to TRBJ2-1, with a tentative D call TRBD1 (5 bases). The sequence was collected from a human donor who was the organ donor for an intestinal transplant. The chain's CDR3 is CASSRQNSYNEQFF. CDR3 bases: TGTGCCAGCAGTCGACAGAACTCCTACAATGAGCAGTTCTTC.